What follows are 8 T cell receptor beta chains derived from one specimen sequenced in a study of cytomegalovirus exposure and HLA in healthy donors. A multiplex PCR was run with 60 Vbeta primers and 13 Jbeta primers. TCRdb's table, derived via immunoSEQ multiplex PCR, lists solely in-frame clones and lacks some. The top ten hold approximately 1% of the sample, which has tens of thousands of clones, 60% to 85% seen once. Sequenced input: PBMCs. Source of these receptors: a male donor in good health and CMV-seronegative.

The J gene is TRBJ1-2, the V gene TRBV29-1; TRBD1 matches 8 bases. V shed 6 bases and J 6 bases; nucleotides not matched to a gene: 12. There are 14 residues in the CDR3. Germline V gene lookup returns CDR1 SQVTM and CDR2 ANQGSEA. The CDR3 region is CSVGTGGAVDGYTF. The CDR3, as DNA: TGCAGCGTCGGAACAGGGGGTGCGGTAGATGGCTACACCTTC. Full variable domain (outside the CDR3, taken from reference TRBV29-1 and TRBJ1-2): SAVISQKPSRDICQRGTSLTIQCQVDSQVTMMFWYRQQPGQSLTLIATANQGSEATYESGFVIDKFPISRPNLTFSTLTVSNMSPEDSSIYLCSVGTGGAVDGYTFGSGTRLTVV.

The chain joins TRBV5-1 to TRBJ2-1; TRBD2 matches at 10 bases. This CDR3 is built from 14 residues. V shed 4 bases and J 10 bases; nucleotides not matched to a gene: 8. The germline V gene encodes CDR1 SGHRS and CDR2 YFSETQ. CDR3: CASSPGQTSGEQFF. The CDR3 DNA follows: TGCGCCAGCAGCCCCGGACAGACTAGCGGGGAGCAGTTCTTC.

The rearrangement uses TRBV29-1 and TRBJ2-5; 9 bases align to TRBD2. Germline CDR1 is SQVTM and CDR2 is ANQGSEA. J lost 5 bases, V lost 5 bases, and 9 bases had no gene match. The CDR3 runs 14 residues. The CDR3 DNA follows: TGCAGCGTTCCGCCAGGCGGGAGGGGGGAGACCCAGTACTTC. As protein: CSVPPGGRGETQYF.

The rearrangement uses TRBV6-5 and TRBJ1-3; a weak D match, TRBD1 (5 bases). V was pared by 0 bases and J by 4 bases, with 10 bases between. CDR3 size: 15 residues. CDR1 and CDR2 (germline): MNHEY, SVGAGI. The CDR3 loop is CASSYSWRGGNTIYF. Written as DNA, the CDR3 is TGTGCCAGCAGTTACTCGTGGAGGGGAGGAAACACCATATATTTT.

The gene calls are TRBV30 and TRBJ1-2; no reliable D call. The CDR3 loop spans 13 amino acids. Germline V CDR1 and CDR2: GTSNPN, SVGIG (reference sequence). Trimming removed 1 base at V and 6 bases at J, with 12 bases between. Here the CDR3 reads CAWSGSPGNGYTF. CDR3 DNA: TGTGCCTGGAGTGGGAGTCCCGGGAATGGCTACACCTTC.

This clone occurred once. This rearrangement joins TRBV5-6 to TRBJ1-2, with D possibly matching TRBD1 (6 bases). Germline values: CDR1 SGHDT, CDR2 YYEEEE. The CDR3 has 16 residues. The V gene lost 4 bases and the J gene lost 4 bases, with 20 bases spanning the gap. CDR3 residues: CASSKRPGARGYGYTF. DNA for the CDR3: TGTGCCAGCAGCAAGCGACCAGGGGCTCGGGGCTATGGCTACACCTTC.

The genes are TRBV28 and TRBJ2-7; tentatively, D is TRBD2 (5 bases). V was pared by 2 bases and J by 0 bases, with 11 bases between. CDR1 is MDHEN, CDR2 SYDVKM, per germline. CDR3 size: 15 residues. DNA of the CDR3: TGTGCCAGCAGTTTAGCCGGGGTTAACTCCTACGAGCAGTACTTC. This gives the protein CASSLAGVNSYEQYF.

A remark on this clone: Other DNA sequences in this sample translate to the same CDR3. This sequence joins TRBV6-1 and TRBJ1-5, with 7 bases that match TRBD1. The CDR3 covers 15 residues. The germline V gene encodes CDR1 MNHNS and CDR2 SASEGT. Trimming removed 4 bases from V and 0 bases from J; junction bases left unmatched: 3. CDR3 sequence: CASSGGTDSNQPQHF. Here the CDR3 DNA reads TGTGCCAGCAGTGGTGGGACAGATAGCAATCAGCCCCAGCATTTT.